The 28 T cell receptor beta chains reported below all come from one sample, sequenced in a study of T cell responses to AZD1222 COVID-19 vaccine. The protocol was immunoSEQ multiplex PCR, while the TCRdb copy is restricted to in-frame clones and leaves out a portion. The repertoire holds roughly 55,000 clones, with about 89% as singletons. The material was peripheral blood, obtained on day 0 of AZD1222 vaccination. All receptors come from an adult in good health.

The chain couples TRBV2 to TRBJ1-3; D gene ambiguous. The germline gives CDR1 SNHLY, CDR2 FYNNEI. The CDR3 sequence is 15 residues long. V dropped 2 bases and J dropped 9 bases, with 17 bases sitting between them. CDR3 amino acids: CASSERAAWRVTIYF. CDR3 DNA: TGTGCCAGCAGTGAAAGAGCAGCCTGGCGGGTCACCATATATTTT. The whole variable domain, filled in from reference TRBV2 and TRBJ1-3, reads EPEVTQTPSHQVTQMGQEVILRCVPISNHLYFYWYRQILGQKVEFLVSFYNNEISEKSEIFDDQFSVERPDGSNFTLKIRSTKLEDSAMYFCASSERAAWRVTIYFGEGSWLTVV.

The chain links TRBV13 to TRBJ1-4; D remains unclear. The CDR3 totals 17 residues. CDR1 and CDR2 from the germline V gene are PRHDT and FYEKMQ (reference sequence). V dropped 5 bases and J dropped 0 bases, with 16 bases sitting between them. CDR3 nucleotide sequence: TGTGCCAGCAGCCTAGCTACGACTCAAGCAACTAATGAAAAACTGTTTTTT. Its translation is CASSLATTQATNEKLFF.

CDR3 protein: CASSQVLAGLTGELFF. The CDR3 nucleotides are TGTGCCAGCAGCCAAGTCCTAGCGGGGCTTACCGGGGAGCTGTTTTTT. The V call is TRBV3-1 (or the pseudogene TRBV3-2), the J call TRBJ2-2; 9 bases align to TRBD2. Germline lookup yields CDR1 LGHDT and CDR2 YNNKEL (reference sequence). J lost 5 bases, V lost 1 base, and 5 bases had no gene match. CDR3 length: 16 amino acids.

This sequence joins TRBV5-8 and TRBJ1-5; 8 positions agree with TRBD1. CDR3 length: 17 residues. The trim removed 0 bases at V and 7 bases at J, leaving 12 bases unmatched. The germline gives CDR1 SGHTS, CDR2 YDEGEE. CDR3 amino acids: CASSLVLTQGARQPQHF. The CDR3 DNA sequence: TGTGCCAGCAGCTTGGTTTTAACCCAGGGGGCGAGGCAGCCCCAGCATTTT.

The rearrangement joins TRBV19 to TRBJ2-4, with 8 bases fitting TRBD1. The V segment lost 7 bases and the J segment 3 bases; nucleotides outside the gene matches: 5. This CDR3 region has 14 residues. Per germline, CDR1 LNHDA and CDR2 SQIVND (reference sequence). For the CDR3, the DNA is TGTGCCAGTACCCCGGACAGGGACAAAAACATTCAGTACTTC. Its protein product is CASTPDRDKNIQYF.

The chain links TRBV6-4 to TRBJ1-1, with D possibly TRBD1 on 6 matching bases. This CDR3 has 13 residues. The germline V gene has CDR1 MRHNA and CDR2 SNTAGT. The germline V and J ends were trimmed by 6 bases and 4 bases, with 12 bases remaining between them. The CDR3 loop is CASSPEGGTEAFF. DNA of the CDR3: TGTGCCAGCAGCCCCGAGGGGGGCACTGAAGCTTTCTTT.

Only a few counts were recorded for this clone. Here the CDR3 reads CASSISGTGDYEQYF. As DNA, the CDR3 is TGTGCCAGCAGCATATCCGGGACAGGGGACTACGAGCAGTACTTC. The J gene is TRBJ2-7, the V gene TRBV5-4, with 10 bases aligning to TRBD1. V was clipped by 4 bases and J by 3 bases; unmatched bases: 7. Germline V CDR1 and CDR2: SGHNT, YYREEE (reference sequence). The length of the CDR3 is 15 residues.

The chain has TRBV3-1 (or the pseudogene TRBV3-2) and TRBJ1-3, with D possibly matching TRBD1 (5 bases). Germline V lookup: CDR1 LGHDT, CDR2 YNNKEL (reference sequence). The CDR3 extends over 17 amino acids. Trimming took 0 bases from V and 0 from J, leaving 12 bases between them. CDR3 protein: CASSQEGTRLSGNTIYF. Here the CDR3 DNA reads TGTGCCAGCAGCCAAGAAGGGACTCGGCTCTCTGGAAACACCATATATTTT.

V usage is TRBV3-1 (or the pseudogene TRBV3-2) and J usage is TRBJ2-1; no clear D. This CDR3 spans 12 amino acids. Per germline, CDR1 LGHDT and CDR2 YNNKEL (reference sequence). V lost 5 bases and J lost 9, with 11 bases in between. The CDR3 region is CASSEYSVEQFF. The CDR3 DNA is TGTGCCAGCAGCGAATACAGTGTTGAGCAGTTCTTC.

V and J are TRBV6-5 and TRBJ2-1; D is uncertain. Germline CDR1 MNHEY, CDR2 SVGAGI. The V end lost 0 bases, the J end lost 7 bases, and 13 bases lay between the germline ends. This CDR3 is 15 amino acids long. Here the CDR3 reads CASSYSRQPPNEQFF. The CDR3 region has the DNA TGTGCCAGCAGTTACTCGCGGCAGCCACCTAATGAGCAGTTCTTC.

Remarks on this clone: Other DNA variants within this sample encode the same CDR3. This sequence joins TRBV30 and TRBJ2-3, with 9 bases lining up with TRBD2. The CDR3 covers 13 residues. V lost 1 base and J lost 4; bases outside the gene matches: 0. Germline CDR1 is GTSNPN and CDR2 is SVGIG (reference sequence). In nucleotides, the CDR3 is TGTGCCTGGAGTGGCGGGGGGGCAGATACGCAGTATTTT. This translates into CAWSGGGADTQYF.

This clone was detected only a few times. This sequence joins TRBV5-1 and TRBJ2-2, with D tentatively TRBD1 or TRBD2 (5 bases each). V lost 7 bases, J lost 3 bases, and 13 bases lay in between. From germline, CDR1 is SGHRS and CDR2 YFSETQ. CDR3 length: 14 amino acids. CDR3 in amino acids: CASSRQGDTGELFF. CDR3 DNA: TGCGCCAGCTCGCGGCAGGGAGACACCGGGGAGCTGTTTTTT.

V gene TRBV28 combines with J gene TRBJ2-5; D is tentatively TRBD1 or TRBD2 (5 bases each). CDR1 and CDR2 (germline): MDHEN, SYDVKM. Trimming left V 6 bases short and J 5 bases short, with 13 bases between. The CDR3 extends over 13 amino acids. This CDR3 reads CASRDSWGETQYF. Written as DNA, the CDR3 is TGTGCCAGCAGAGACTCTTGGGGGGAGACCCAGTACTTC.

CDR3 in DNA: TGTGCCAGCAGCTCTAGCGGGAGGGCCGCCGGGGAGCTGTTTTTT. This translates into CASSSSGRAAGELFF. The chain joins TRBV5-4 to TRBJ2-2, with 12 bases identical to TRBD2. Germline CDR1 SGHNT, CDR2 YYREEE (reference sequence). Trimming took 3 bases from V and 6 from J; bases not matched to a gene: 3. The CDR3 has 15 amino acids.

This sequence joins TRBV7-9 and TRBJ2-3, with D unclear. This CDR3 contains 11 residues. V lost 3 bases to trimming and J lost 5 bases, with 3 bases between them. Germline V gene sequence: CDR1 SEHNR, CDR2 FQNEAQ (reference sequence). For the CDR3, the DNA is TGTGCCAGCAGCTTTGGAGATACGCAGTATTTT. It codes for CASSFGDTQYF.

The chain employs TRBV6-5 and TRBJ1-3; the D gene is possibly TRBD1 (5 bases). CDR1 is MNHEY and CDR2 is SVGAGI in the germline V gene. V lost 8 bases, J lost 0 bases, and 14 bases lay in between. There are 15 residues in the CDR3. CDR3 protein: CASGPEGSSGNTIYF. As DNA, the CDR3 is TGTGCCAGCGGGCCCGAGGGGAGCTCTGGAAACACCATATATTTT.

The gene calls are TRBV28 and TRBJ2-7; D is possibly TRBD2 (5 bases). V gave up 2 bases and J gave up 3 bases, with 11 bases separating them. This CDR3 has 14 residues. CDR1 and CDR2 (germline): MDHEN, SYDVKM. CDR3 coding DNA: TGTGCCAGCAGTTTAGGTGGGAGCGGCTACGAGCAGTACTTC. The encoded protein is CASSLGGSGYEQYF.

The V call is TRBV25-1, the J call TRBJ1-4; D is unclear. The CDR3 runs to 15 residues. Trimming removed 8 bases from V and 5 bases from J, with 18 bases in between. Germline lookup yields CDR1 MGHDK and CDR2 SYGVNS. The CDR3 here is CASSLPGVVNEKLFF. DNA for the CDR3: TGTGCCAGCTCTCTACCGGGAGTTGTAAATGAAAAACTGTTTTTT.

The rearrangement uses TRBV3-1 (or the pseudogene TRBV3-2) and TRBJ1-4, with D unclear. In germline, CDR1 is LGHDT, CDR2 YNNKEL (reference sequence). Trimming stripped 0 bases from V and 5 bases from J, with 10 bases between. The CDR3 contains 15 residues. CDR3 loop: CASSQEAPGNEKLFF. In DNA, the CDR3 is TGTGCCAGCAGCCAAGAGGCCCCGGGAAATGAAAAACTGTTTTTT.

V usage is TRBV6-5 and J usage is TRBJ1-1, with TRBD1 as a possible D gene (5 bases). Per germline, CDR1 MNHEY and CDR2 SVGAGI. The CDR3 is 16 residues long. V was cut by 0 bases and J by 4 bases, with 15 bases left in between. The CDR3 region is CASSYSPGVGSTEAFF. CDR3 nucleotides: TGTGCCAGCAGTTACTCTCCGGGGGTGGGAAGCACTGAAGCTTTCTTT.

The J gene is TRBJ2-4, the V gene TRBV6-6; 10 positions agree with TRBD1. This CDR3 has 16 amino acids. V trimming: 4 bases; J trimming: 6 bases; junction bases outside the gene matches: 9. CDR1 is MNHNY and CDR2 is SVGAGI in the germline V gene (reference sequence). The DNA for the CDR3 is TGTGCCAGCAGTTTCCCCGGGACAGGGGTGGGAAACATTCAGTACTTC. This codes for CASSFPGTGVGNIQYF.

This clone showed up just a few times. This chain uses TRBV28 with TRBJ1-5, with D tentatively TRBD1 (5 bases). Germline lookup yields CDR1 MDHEN and CDR2 SYDVKM. Trimming took 5 bases from V and 7 from J, leaving 18 bases between them. The CDR3 loop spans 15 amino acids. This CDR3 reads CASSPPMDEGQPQHF. CDR3 nucleotides: TGTGCCAGCAGTCCCCCGATGGACGAGGGGCAGCCCCAGCATTTT.

The chain recombines TRBV30 with TRBJ1-2; possible D gene TRBD1, 5 bases. V was cut by 3 bases and J by 4 bases, with 9 bases left in between. Per the germline V gene, CDR1 is GTSNPN and CDR2 is SVGIG (reference sequence). The CDR3 sequence is 12 residues long. The CDR3 spells CAWSRVSYGYTF. CDR3 DNA sequence: TGTGCCTGGAGCAGGGTTAGCTATGGCTACACCTTC.

This chain uses TRBV5-1 with TRBJ2-1, with TRBD1 identical over 7 bases. Per the germline V gene, CDR1 is SGHRS and CDR2 is YFSETQ. The CDR3 runs 15 residues. J gave up 3 bases and V 4 bases, and 7 bases lay outside the gene matches. This chain's CDR3 is CASSQQGLIYNEQFF. The CDR3 DNA sequence: TGCGCCAGCAGCCAACAGGGGCTAATCTACAATGAGCAGTTCTTC.

The chain recombines TRBV27 with TRBJ2-1; tentatively, D is TRBD2 (5 bases). The germline V gene encodes CDR1 MNHEY and CDR2 SMNVEV (reference sequence). Between the trimmed V and J ends, which lost 7 bases and 0 bases, there was a span of 7 bases. This CDR3 is 13 amino acids long. The CDR3 DNA is TGTGCCAGCATAGGGAGCTCCTACAATGAGCAGTTCTTC. This encodes CASIGSSYNEQFF.

The V and J genes are TRBV5-1 and TRBJ1-2, with D perhaps matching TRBD1 (5 bases). Trimming stripped 4 bases from V and 1 base from J, with 14 bases between. Germline V lookup: CDR1 SGHRS, CDR2 YFSETQ. The length of the CDR3 is 15 residues. This CDR3 reads CASSPGDSLNYGYTF. CDR3 DNA sequence: TGCGCCAGCAGCCCGGGGGATTCGCTTAACTATGGCTACACCTTC.

This CDR3 reads CASSQAPGQGYEQYF. The DNA for the CDR3 is TGTGCCAGCAGCCAAGCTCCGGGACAGGGGTACGAGCAGTACTTC. The chain uses TRBV3-1 (or the pseudogene TRBV3-2) and TRBJ2-7, with TRBD1 matching 10 bases. The germline CDR1 and CDR2 sequences are LGHDT and YNNKEL (reference sequence). Unmatched junction bases numbered 4, after V lost 1 base and J lost 4 bases. The CDR3 covers 15 residues.

V and J are TRBV30 and TRBJ1-1, with D possibly TRBD1 on 6 matching bases. The CDR3 spans 12 residues. In germline, CDR1 is GTSNPN, CDR2 SVGIG (reference sequence). Trimming removed 5 bases at V and 1 base at J, with 8 bases between. CDR3 amino acids: CAWGQSNTEAFF. CDR3 DNA sequence: TGTGCCTGGGGACAGTCGAACACTGAAGCTTTCTTT.